These 13 T cell receptor beta chains were sequenced from one sample in a study of sequential checkpoint blockade in melanoma. Documented treatment: randomized to nivolumab then ipilimumab (arm A) or the reverse (arm B). The protocol was immunoSEQ multiplex PCR, while the TCRdb copy is restricted to in-frame clones and leaves out a portion. The sample lists 40,000 or so clones, just under 85% occurring once. This material consisted of CD8+ T cells sorted from blood (inferred from file names), taken from a patient given nivolumab and ipilimumab in sequence. Source of these receptors: a human donor with melanoma.

V is TRBV4-1 and J is TRBJ2-1, with 8 positions matching TRBD2. The J segment lost 15 bases and the V segment lost 3 bases, leaving 7 bases of the junction unmatched. The V gene's germline CDR1 is MGHRA and CDR2 YSYEKL. This CDR3 spans 12 amino acids. CDR3 nucleotide sequence: TGCGCCAGCAGCCACCAAGCGGGAGAATGGTTCTTC. Its translation is CASSHQAGEWFF.

The chain links TRBV5-4 to TRBJ2-7, with a tentative D call TRBD2 (5 bases). V lost 0 bases to trimming and J lost 0 bases, with 10 bases between them. Germline values: CDR1 SGHNT, CDR2 YYREEE (reference sequence). This CDR3 is built from 15 residues. As DNA, the CDR3 is TGTGCCAGCAGCTTGGCCAGCGGAAGCTCCTACGAGCAGTACTTC. Translation: CASSLASGSSYEQYF.

This rearrangement joins TRBV5-4 to TRBJ2-3; TRBD1 matches 7 bases. Germline CDR1 reads SGHNT; CDR2 reads YYREEE (reference sequence). The J segment lost 2 bases and the V segment lost 5 bases, leaving 11 bases of the junction unmatched. The length of the CDR3 is 16 residues. CDR3 nucleotides: TGTGCCAGCAGAGATCCCGGGACAGACTTCACAGATACGCAGTATTTT. It codes for CASRDPGTDFTDTQYF.

In DNA form, the CDR3 reads TGTGCCAGCAGTCTTTCGGGGGGAGCTGAACCCCTCCACTTT. Protein: CASSLSGGAEPLHF. The chain couples TRBV13 to TRBJ1-6; TRBD1 is a possible D gene (5 bases). Germline CDR1 reads PRHDT; CDR2 reads FYEKMQ (reference sequence). With 6 bases removed from V and 12 bases from J, the gap between germline ends came to 18 bases. The CDR3 has 14 amino acids.

The V and J genes are TRBV7-3 and TRBJ2-2; 10 bases match TRBD1. V shed 2 bases, J shed 5 bases, and the junction held 2 bases outside the gene matches. Germline values: CDR1 SGHTA, CDR2 FQGTGA. CDR3 length: 15 residues. In nucleotides, the CDR3 is TGTGCCAGCAGCTTAGGGACAGGGGATACCGGGGAGCTGTTTTTT. Translating it yields CASSLGTGDTGELFF.

The sample holds a few counts of this clone. The chain is built from TRBV28 and TRBJ2-1; D may be TRBD1 (5 bases). Between the trimmed V and J ends, which lost 5 bases and 4 bases, there was a span of 6 bases. The CDR3 spans 12 residues. Germline lookup yields CDR1 MDHEN and CDR2 SYDVKM. The CDR3 sequence: CASSPGYNEQFF. The CDR3 nucleotides are TGTGCCAGCAGTCCAGGGTACAATGAGCAGTTCTTC. Supplemented by reference TRBV28 and TRBJ2-1, the full variable domain reads DVKVTQSSRYLVKRTGEKVFLECVQDMDHENMFWYRQDPGLGLRLIYFSYDVKMKEKGDIPEGYSVSREKKERFSLILESASTNQTSMYLCASSPGYNEQFFGPGTRLTVL.

The chain is built from TRBV5-1 and TRBJ2-3; no reliable D call. From germline, CDR1 is SGHRS and CDR2 YFSETQ. The CDR3 contains 14 residues. Trimming removed 2 bases from V and 2 bases from J, with 9 bases in between. The CDR3 DNA sequence: TGCGCCAGCAGCTTTGCGGCCTCCACAGATACGCAGTATTTT. Translation: CASSFAASTDTQYF.

The rearrangement uses TRBV27 and TRBJ1-2, with 9 bases identical to TRBD1. With V trimmed by 5 bases and J by 0 bases, 4 bases remained unmatched. Germline V gene data show CDR1 as MNHEY and CDR2 as SMNVEV (reference sequence). The CDR3 covers 15 residues. Here the CDR3 reads CASSDRTGANYGYTF. Here the CDR3 DNA reads TGTGCCAGCAGTGATCGGACAGGGGCTAACTATGGCTACACCTTC.

This chain uses TRBV27 with TRBJ2-7; 7 nucleotides align to TRBD1. The ends lost 6 bases at V and 1 base at J; junction bases unmatched: 9. The CDR3 covers 15 residues. Germline lookup yields CDR1 MNHEY and CDR2 SMNVEV (reference sequence). The CDR3 is CASRFSAGGSYEQYF. CDR3 sequence (DNA): TGTGCCAGCAGATTTTCTGCAGGGGGATCCTACGAGCAGTACTTC.

This chain links TRBV5-1 with TRBJ2-6; 7 nucleotides agree with TRBD2. CDR1 and CDR2 from the germline V gene are SGHRS and YFSETQ. V lost 2 bases, J lost 0 bases, and 11 bases stayed unmatched. CDR3 length equals 19 residues. The CDR3 sequence: CASSLSAGPQGSGANVLTF. CDR3 in DNA: TGCGCCAGCAGCTTATCAGCGGGACCCCAGGGCTCTGGGGCCAACGTCCTGACTTTC.

This clone was picked up one time. V usage is TRBV29-1 and J usage is TRBJ2-3, with 9 positions matching TRBD2. CDR3 size: 13 residues. From germline, CDR1 is SQVTM and CDR2 ANQGSEA. Unmatched junction bases numbered 5, after V lost 7 bases and J lost 3 bases. The CDR3 DNA follows: TGCAGCGCCGTAGCGGGAGTGACAGATACGCAGTATTTT. This encodes CSAVAGVTDTQYF.

The CDR3 DNA follows: TGTGCCAGCAGTTCACAGAGCGGGGCAATTGACTACGAGCAGTACTTC. It translates to CASSSQSGAIDYEQYF. The chain recombines TRBV13 with TRBJ2-5, with 7 bases identical to TRBD2. The closer fit of TRBJ2-7 to the DNA end suggests the J call may be wrong. The length of the CDR3 is 16 residues. Germline V gives CDR1 PRHDT, CDR2 FYEKMQ (reference sequence).

In this sample, this clone turned up a few times. This sequence joins TRBV21-1 and TRBJ1-4; the listed D gene, TRBD1, was not tested against the DNA. TRBV21-1 is a pseudogene locus. The CDR3 contains 15 residues. CDR3 amino acids: CASSNYRRPNEKLFF. CDR3 coding DNA: TGTGCCAGCAGCAATTACAGGAGACCCAATGAAAAACTGTTTTTT.